This TCR beta chain was observed in a study of shared clonotypes between healthy human individuals. Study details: CD8 memory received one plate per donor, CD8 naive two, CD4 memory three and CD4 naive three. Study observations and caveats: The expectation was that sequencing depth would affect clonotype sharing among donors.

An assay was performed, and its level was deep. The repertoire was sequenced with immunoSEQ multiplex PCR; TCRdb's copy has only in-frame clones and lacks some. Here the sample spans 550,000 to 700,000 clones, 55% to 85% being singletons. A remark on this clone: Its target is unknown.

Sequencing was performed on memory CD4+ T cells sorted from blood. Subset noted: CD45RA-negative fraction. The origin of this receptor is a woman aged 25 to 39 in good health.

Here the CDR3 reads CASSYSSAGLMETQYF. DNA of the CDR3: TGTGCCAGCAGTTACTCGAGCGCAGGGTTGATGGAGACCCAGTACTTC. The rearrangement uses TRBV6-5 and TRBJ2-5; TRBD1 is a possible D gene (5 bases). CDR1 and CDR2 from the germline V gene are MNHEY and SVGAGI. There are 16 residues in the CDR3. V was trimmed by 0 bases and J by 5 bases, leaving 16 bases between them.